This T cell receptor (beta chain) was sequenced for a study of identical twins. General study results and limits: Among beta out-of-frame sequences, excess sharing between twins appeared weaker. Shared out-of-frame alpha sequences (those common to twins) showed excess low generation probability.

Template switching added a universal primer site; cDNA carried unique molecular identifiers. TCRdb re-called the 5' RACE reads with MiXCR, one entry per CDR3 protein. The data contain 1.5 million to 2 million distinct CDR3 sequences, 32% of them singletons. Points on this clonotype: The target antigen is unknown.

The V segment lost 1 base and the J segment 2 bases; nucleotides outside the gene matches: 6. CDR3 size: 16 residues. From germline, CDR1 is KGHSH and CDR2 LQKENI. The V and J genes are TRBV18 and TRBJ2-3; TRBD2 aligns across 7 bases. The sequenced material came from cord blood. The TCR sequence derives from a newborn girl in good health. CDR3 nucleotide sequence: TGTGCCAGCTCACCACTTGCCCTAGCGGCCACAGATACGCAGTATTTT. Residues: CASSPLALAATDTQYF.